These 9 T cell receptor beta chains were all obtained from the same sample, sequenced in a study of shared clonotypes between healthy human individuals. Sequencing used immunoSEQ multiplex PCR; TCRdb keeps in-frame clones, though not all of them. The table has 2 million to 2.5 million clones, 90% to 95% seen once. The sequenced material came from naive CD4+ T cells sorted from blood. Stated subset: CD45RA+ positively selected. These receptors all stem from a man in his late teens or twenties in good health.

The J gene is TRBJ1-3, the V gene TRBV5-1; D is unresolved. The CDR3 totals 18 residues. The V gene lost 2 bases and the J gene lost 4 bases, with 22 bases spanning the gap. Per germline, CDR1 SGHRS and CDR2 YFSETQ. CDR3: CASSFGPRDSNLGNTIYF. The DNA of the CDR3 is TGCGCCAGCAGCTTCGGGCCCCGCGACTCCAACCTAGGAAACACCATATATTTT.

The V call is TRBV4-2, the J call TRBJ1-1; a possible D gene is TRBD1 (5 bases). The CDR3 runs to 13 residues. The germline CDR1 and CDR2 sequences are LGHNA and YNFKEQ. Trimming left V 2 bases short and J 3 bases short, with 7 bases between. Here the CDR3 DNA reads TGTGCCAGCAGCCAACCCAGGGACACTGAAGCTTTCTTT. This encodes CASSQPRDTEAFF.

The chain is built from TRBV30 and TRBJ2-7, with a tentative D call TRBD1 (6 bases). Germline values: CDR1 GTSNPN, CDR2 SVGIG (reference sequence). The CDR3 contains 14 residues. The V gene lost 5 bases and the J gene lost 6 bases, with 20 bases spanning the gap. CDR3 DNA sequence: TGTGCCTGGGGAGGCGTCAGGGGCTTGGGCGAGCAGTACTTC. Its protein product is CAWGGVRGLGEQYF.

The chain carries TRBV6-6 and TRBJ1-2; no reliable D call. V lost 8 bases to trimming and J lost 8 bases, with 12 bases between them. The CDR3 runs 11 residues. The germline gives CDR1 MNHNY, CDR2 SVGAGI (reference sequence). CDR3 bases: TGTGCCAGCGGATTCCAACGCGGCTACACCTTC. This gives the protein CASGFQRGYTF.

This chain links TRBV6-1 with TRBJ1-2, with a weak D call TRBD1 (6 bases). This CDR3 has 14 amino acids. Germline V CDR1 and CDR2: MNHNS, SASEGT. V lost 7 bases and J 4 bases, leaving 16 bases between the germline ends. Here the CDR3 DNA reads TGTGCCAGCACACGGGACAAATCTCTCTATGGCTACACCTTC. Translating it yields CASTRDKSLYGYTF.

This clone was observed a single time. This sequence joins TRBV7-2 and TRBJ2-2, with 9 bases that match TRBD2. This CDR3 is built from 13 residues. With 10 bases clipped from V and 6 bases from J, the junction kept 6 bases outside the gene matches. Germline CDR1 reads SGHTA; CDR2 reads FQGNSA. CDR3 amino acids: CATRRGGPGELFF. The CDR3 nucleotides read TGTGCCACCCGGCGGGGGGGCCCCGGGGAGCTGTTTTTT.

The rearrangement links TRBV5-1 to TRBJ2-2, with TRBD2 matching over 11 bases. The junction had 5 bases not matched to a gene; V was cut back by 6 bases and J by 4 bases. This CDR3 is built from 15 residues. CDR1 is SGHRS, CDR2 YFSETQ, per germline. The CDR3, as DNA: TGCGCCAGCACTCTAGCGGGGGGCCCCACCGGGGAGCTGTTTTTT. Translation: CASTLAGGPTGELFF. Looking up the rest from reference TRBV5-1 and TRBJ2-2 gives the full variable domain: KAGVTQTPRYLIKTRGQQVTLSCSPISGHRSVSWYQQTPGQGLQFLFEYFSETQRNKGNFPGRFSGRQFSNSRSEMNVSTLELGDSALYLCASTLAGGPTGELFFGEGSRLTVL.

The chain employs TRBV30 and TRBJ2-5, with D perhaps TRBD1 (5 bases). With 6 bases removed from V and 4 bases from J, the gap between germline ends came to 24 bases. CDR1 is GTSNPN, CDR2 SVGIG, per germline (reference sequence). CDR3 length: 16 amino acids. This CDR3 is CACIGHLYPYVETQYF. The CDR3 DNA sequence: TGTGCCTGTATAGGACACCTGTATCCATATGTAGAGACCCAGTACTTC.

The chain carries TRBV5-1 and TRBJ1-2; 7 bases are a match to TRBD1. CDR1 and CDR2 from the germline V gene are SGHRS and YFSETQ. V was pared by 5 bases and J by 1 base, with 8 bases of the junction left unmatched. The CDR3 is made up of 15 amino acids. This CDR3 is CASRSGDSFNYGYTF. The CDR3 bases are TGCGCCAGCAGGAGTGGGGACAGCTTTAACTATGGCTACACCTTC.